This entry lists 24 T cell receptor beta chains sequenced from one sample in a study of blood T cell repertoires in COVID-19 (dated by TCRdb to about 2020). Library preparation used the immunoSEQ multiplex PCR assay. In its TCRdb copy, this immuneACCESS table keeps in-frame sequences only and misses some clones. Where compared with another copy, unresolved V genes explain less than half of these, and the others have no known cause. This sample has more than 95,000 clones in its table, and over 65% of those were observed once. Around 13% of the sample belongs to the ten largest clones. The sequencing sample was made of peripheral blood. These receptor sequences come from a human donor in a cohort sampled during active COVID-19.

V usage is TRBV9 and J usage is TRBJ1-2; D gene uncertain. Deletions cut 6 bases from V and 1 base from J, with 16 bases between. Germline CDR1 SGDLS, CDR2 YYNGEE. This CDR3 has 15 amino acids. CDR3 nucleotides: TGTGCCAGCAACCCGGGAGATGTTGGTAACTATGGCTACACCTTC. Translating it yields CASNPGDVGNYGYTF.

The chain recombines TRBV27 with TRBJ1-1, with 7 bases lining up with TRBD1. Germline CDR1 is MNHEY and CDR2 is SMNVEV (reference sequence). The V gene end was trimmed by 3 bases and the J gene end by 4 bases; junction bases not matched to a gene: 5. The CDR3 runs 14 residues. The CDR3 bases are TGTGCCAGCAGTTTTCAGGGGGAGGTCACTGAAGCTTTCTTT. Its protein product is CASSFQGEVTEAFF.

The V gene is TRBV19, the J gene TRBJ1-1, with D tentatively TRBD1 (6 bases). The V gene's germline CDR1 is LNHDA and CDR2 SQIVND (reference sequence). Trimming took 6 bases from V and 5 from J, leaving 13 bases between them. The CDR3 is 13 residues long. As DNA, the CDR3 is TGTGCCAGTAGGGCACAGGGTTATACTGAAGCTTTCTTT. Translated, it gives CASRAQGYTEAFF. Combining the CDR3 with reference TRBV19 and TRBJ1-1 gives the whole variable domain DGGITQSPKYLFRKEGQNVTLSCEQNLNHDAMYWYRQDPGQGLRLIYYSQIVNDFQKGDIAEGYSVSREKKESFPLTVTSAQKNPTAFYLCASRAQGYTEAFFGQGTRLTVV.

The chain recombines TRBV9 with TRBJ2-3; possible D gene TRBD2, 7 bases. Germline V gives CDR1 SGDLS, CDR2 YYNGEE. The length of the CDR3 is 16 residues. V was pared by 2 bases and J by 2 bases, with 15 bases between. The DNA of the CDR3 is TGTGCCAGCAGCGTTGGGGGGGGCAGAACCACAGATACGCAGTATTTT. Its protein product is CASSVGGGRTTDTQYF.

The chain joins TRBV24-1 to TRBJ2-7; a weak D match, TRBD1 (6 bases). The germline CDR1 and CDR2 sequences are KGHDR and SFDVKD. The CDR3 runs 15 residues. Trimming removed 5 bases from V and 0 bases from J, with 13 bases in between. For the CDR3, the DNA is TGTGCCACCAGTGTCCAGACAGGACCCTCCTACGAGCAGTACTTC. Protein product: CATSVQTGPSYEQYF.

The chain combines TRBV4-3 with TRBJ1-4; 7 bases match TRBD1. The CDR3 loop spans 18 amino acids. Looked up from germline, CDR1 is LGHNA and CDR2 is YSLEER. Trimming cost V 0 bases and J 0 bases; bases outside gene matches: 7. The CDR3 sequence is CASSQDLTGETTNEKLFF. The CDR3 bases are TGCGCCAGCAGCCAAGATCTTACAGGGGAAACAACTAATGAAAAACTGTTTTTT.

The V and J genes are TRBV20-1 and TRBJ1-4; no firm D call. From germline, CDR1 is DFQATT and CDR2 SNEGSKA (reference sequence). Deletions cut 3 bases from V and 7 bases from J, with 12 bases between. The CDR3 consists of 13 residues. The CDR3 loop is CSASPTLGEKLFF. The CDR3 coding sequence is TGCAGTGCTAGTCCGACACTAGGTGAAAAACTGTTTTTT.

The rearrangement links TRBV3-1 (or the pseudogene TRBV3-2) to TRBJ1-3, with D maybe TRBD1 (6 bases). The CDR3 sequence is 15 residues long. CDR1 is LGHDT, CDR2 YNNKEL, per germline (reference sequence). Trimming removed 5 bases from V and 2 bases from J, with 13 bases in between. The CDR3 region is CASSSTGLAGNTIYF. The CDR3 DNA reads TGTGCCAGCAGCTCCACAGGGCTGGCTGGAAACACCATATATTTT.

The chain links TRBV12-3 or TRBV12-4 to TRBJ1-5; D is unclear. The CDR3 has 11 residues. The V gene lost 9 bases and the J gene lost 5 bases, with 8 bases spanning the gap. This chain's CDR3 is CASTLDQPQHF. As DNA, the CDR3 is TGTGCCAGTACTCTTGATCAGCCCCAGCATTTT.

The chain is built from TRBV28 and TRBJ1-1; D is possibly TRBD1 (5 bases). Trimming pared 9 bases from V and 1 base from J, leaving 12 bases between. This CDR3 is built from 13 residues. Germline CDR1 is MDHEN and CDR2 is SYDVKM. The CDR3 nucleotides are TGTGCCAGTGGGGGGAGACCGAACACTGAAGCTTTCTTT. Protein sequence: CASGGRPNTEAFF. Drawing the rest from reference TRBV28 and TRBJ1-1, the complete variable domain is DVKVTQSSRYLVKRTGEKVFLECVQDMDHENMFWYRQDPGLGLRLIYFSYDVKMKEKGDIPEGYSVSREKKERFSLILESASTNQTSMYLCASGGRPNTEAFFGQGTRLTVV.

V gene TRBV5-1 combines with J gene TRBJ2-5, with 8 bases aligning to TRBD1. With 2 bases clipped from V and 1 base from J, the junction kept 7 bases outside the gene matches. Germline loops: CDR1 SGHRS, CDR2 YFSETQ. This CDR3 has 16 residues. The CDR3 loop is CASSFGQGGSQETQYF. The CDR3 DNA reads TGCGCCAGCAGCTTCGGACAGGGTGGGTCCCAAGAGACCCAGTACTTC.

This chain joins TRBV30 and TRBJ1-6; TRBD1 matches 7 bases. This CDR3 is built from 13 residues. V shed 5 bases, J shed 6 bases, and the junction held 4 bases outside the gene matches. CDR1 and CDR2 from the germline V gene are GTSNPN and SVGIG (reference sequence). The CDR3 sequence: CAWGGQTNSPLHF. CDR3 DNA: TGTGCCTGGGGGGGACAGACTAATTCACCCCTCCACTTT.

The V gene is TRBV10-3, the J gene TRBJ2-3, with 8 bases fitting TRBD2. With 3 bases clipped from V and 2 bases from J, the junction kept 4 bases outside the gene matches. Germline CDR1 is ENHRY and CDR2 is SYGVKD. This CDR3 has 15 residues. DNA of the CDR3: TGTGCCATCAGTGACCCGGGGGGGCCCACAGATACGCAGTATTTT. This codes for CAISDPGGPTDTQYF.

This clone was seen just once. This rearrangement joins TRBV2 to TRBJ2-7; 9 nucleotides match TRBD2. The length of the CDR3 is 15 residues. Germline V gives CDR1 SNHLY, CDR2 FYNNEI. Unmatched junction bases numbered 5, after V lost 5 bases and J lost 0 bases. CDR3 in amino acids: CASSLSGGLSYEQYF. In DNA, the CDR3 is TGTGCCAGCAGTCTTAGCGGGGGCCTCTCCTACGAGCAGTACTTC.

The chain recombines TRBV5-6 with TRBJ1-2, with 10 bases identical to TRBD1. With V trimmed by 1 base and J by 7 bases, 4 bases remained unmatched. This CDR3 is 14 amino acids long. CDR1 and CDR2 (germline): SGHDT, YYEEEE. The CDR3 DNA reads as TGTGCCAGCAGCTTGACCGGGACAGGGGTTGGCTACACCTTC. It translates to CASSLTGTGVGYTF.

CDR3 sequence reads: CASSLALMPGSYSYNEQFF. The CDR3 DNA sequence: TGTGCCAGCAGCTTAGCGCTAATGCCGGGTTCTTACTCCTACAATGAGCAGTTCTTC. The chain links TRBV7-8 to TRBJ2-1; D uncertain. Trimming removed 0 bases at V and 0 bases at J, with 18 bases between. CDR1 SGHVS and CDR2 FQNEAQ come from the germline V gene. The CDR3 runs to 19 residues.

This chain connects TRBV6-4 to TRBJ2-2; 8 nucleotides line up with TRBD1. The CDR3 runs 15 residues. V lost 2 bases to trimming and J lost 5 bases; unmatched junction nucleotides: 4. Germline CDR1 reads MRHNA; CDR2 reads SNTAGT. CDR3 residues: CASSDPRGRTGELFF. In DNA form, the CDR3 reads TGTGCCAGCAGTGACCCCAGGGGGCGTACCGGGGAGCTGTTTTTT.

The CDR3, as DNA: TGTGCCAGCAGCTTGACAGTGAACACTGAAGCTTTCTTT. Its translation is CASSLTVNTEAFF. The J gene is TRBJ1-1, the V gene TRBV5-5; D gene uncertain. Trimming took off 1 base at V and 0 bases at J, with 4 bases between the two ends. The CDR3 covers 13 residues. Germline lookup yields CDR1 SGHKS and CDR2 YYEKEE (reference sequence).

This chain joins TRBV6-2 or TRBV6-3 and TRBJ2-7, with D unclear. This CDR3 contains 14 residues. The germline gives CDR1 MNHEY, CDR2 SVGEGT. The V end was cut by 4 bases, the J end by 0 bases, with 10 bases between. CDR3 region: CASSFHGSSYEQYF. The CDR3 DNA reads as TGTGCCAGCAGTTTTCATGGCAGCTCCTACGAGCAGTACTTC.

The rearrangement uses TRBV24-1 and TRBJ2-3; 10 nucleotides agree with TRBD2. Trimming took 5 bases from V and 0 from J; bases not matched to a gene: 7. This CDR3 comprises 17 residues. Germline CDR1 is KGHDR and CDR2 is SFDVKD. Here the CDR3 DNA reads TGTGCCACCAGTGGTCCCCCAGCGGGGGGGAGCACAGATACGCAGTATTTT. It translates to CATSGPPAGGSTDTQYF.

The gene calls are TRBV9 and TRBJ2-6; weak D call: TRBD1 (5 bases). The CDR3 spans 18 residues. Germline CDR1 SGDLS, CDR2 YYNGEE. Trimming removed 6 bases at V and 0 bases at J, with 19 bases between. The CDR3 nucleotides read TGTGCCAGCATGGGGCCCTCTGCCCTCTTCTCTGGGGCCAACGTCCTGACTTTC. Its protein is CASMGPSALFSGANVLTF.

V is TRBV9 and J is TRBJ2-3; D is unclear. V was trimmed by 0 bases and J by 2 bases, leaving 7 bases between them. This CDR3 region has 14 residues. The V gene's germline CDR1 is SGDLS and CDR2 YYNGEE. The CDR3 coding sequence is TGTGCCAGCAGCGTAGAGCTAGTCACAGATACGCAGTATTTT. Translating it yields CASSVELVTDTQYF. Complete variable domain (other parts from reference TRBV9 and TRBJ2-3): DSGVTQTPKHLITATGQRVTLRCSPRSGDLSVYWYQQSLDQGLQFLIQYYNGEERAKGNILERFSAQQFPDLHSELNLSSLELGDSALYFCASSVELVTDTQYFGPGTRLTVL.

This clone has more than one count but fewer than ten. The rearrangement joins TRBV3-1 (or the pseudogene TRBV3-2) to TRBJ1-1; the D is unclear. From germline, CDR1 is LGHDT and CDR2 YNNKEL (reference sequence). The CDR3 spans 13 residues. Trimming took 6 bases from V and 3 from J, leaving 11 bases between them. The CDR3 loop is CASSSARDTEAFF. CDR3 nucleotides: TGTGCCAGCAGTTCCGCACGAGACACTGAAGCTTTCTTT.

This chain uses TRBV5-1 with TRBJ1-6; D might be TRBD1 (6 bases). This CDR3 contains 16 residues. CDR1 SGHRS and CDR2 YFSETQ come from the germline V gene. Between the trimmed V and J ends, which lost 1 base and 6 bases, there was a span of 14 bases. The CDR3: CASSLTGGRSNSPLHF. The CDR3 coding sequence is TGCGCCAGCAGCTTGACTGGGGGCCGGAGTAATTCACCCCTCCACTTT. Looking up the rest from reference TRBV5-1 and TRBJ1-6 gives the full variable domain: KAGVTQTPRYLIKTRGQQVTLSCSPISGHRSVSWYQQTPGQGLQFLFEYFSETQRNKGNFPGRFSGRQFSNSRSEMNVSTLELGDSALYLCASSLTGGRSNSPLHFGNGTRLTVT.